One and the same sample provided the 27 T cell receptor beta chains below, sequenced in a study of T cell responses to AZD1222 COVID-19 vaccine. TCRdb's table, derived via immunoSEQ multiplex PCR, lists solely in-frame clones and lacks some. The sample lists about 110,000 clones; about 90% were seen once. The starting material was peripheral blood, obtained on day 0 of AZD1222 vaccination. These receptors were taken from an adult in good health.

The table lists this clone with a count of one. The V and J genes are TRBV5-1 and TRBJ2-7; 7 positions match TRBD1. Germline CDR1 and CDR2: SGHRS and YFSETQ. This CDR3 is 15 amino acids long. Losses at the gene ends were 4 bases for V and 1 base for J; bases not matched to a gene: 8. The CDR3 coding sequence is TGCGCCAGCAGCATCGCGACAGGGAAGTCCTACGAGCAGTACTTC. Its translation: CASSIATGKSYEQYF.

The chain carries TRBV19 and TRBJ1-4; D perhaps matches TRBD1 (6 bases). CDR3 size: 14 residues. V lost 6 bases and J lost 7, with 15 bases in between. CDR1 and CDR2 (germline): LNHDA, SQIVND (reference sequence). CDR3: CASSNQGRGEKLFF. The CDR3, as DNA: TGTGCCAGTAGCAACCAGGGGAGAGGTGAAAAACTGTTTTTT.

The rearrangement links TRBV11-2 to TRBJ1-4, with 8 bases matching TRBD1. Germline CDR1 SGHAT, CDR2 FQNNGV. The V and J ends lost 3 bases and 6 bases, in that order; junction bases with no gene match: 3. This CDR3 has 14 residues. The CDR3 loop is CASSFDRGDEKLFF. CDR3 sequence (DNA): TGTGCCAGCAGCTTTGACAGGGGTGATGAAAAACTGTTTTTT.

The V gene is TRBV4-3, the J gene TRBJ1-1; D not resolved. The germline CDR1 and CDR2 sequences are LGHNA and YSLEER. Trimming took off 3 bases at V and 4 bases at J, with 6 bases between the two ends. CDR3 size: 12 residues. The CDR3 region has the DNA TGCGCCAGCAGCCATGCGGGCACTGAAGCTTTCTTT. Amino acid sequence: CASSHAGTEAFF.

CDR3 region: CASREDRAETQYF. CDR3 coding DNA: TGTGCCAGCAGGGAGGACAGGGCGGAGACCCAGTACTTC. V is TRBV6-5 and J is TRBJ2-5; 8 nucleotides align to TRBD1. This CDR3 has 13 residues. V lost 6 bases to trimming and J lost 5 bases; unmatched junction nucleotides: 5. Germline V CDR1 and CDR2: MNHEY, SVGAGI.

The chain joins TRBV9 to TRBJ2-2; 10 bases line up with TRBD2. The CDR3 loop spans 19 amino acids. CDR1 is SGDLS and CDR2 is YYNGEE in the germline V gene. J was trimmed by 2 bases and V by 0 bases; bases with no gene match: 10. The DNA for the CDR3 is TGTGCCAGCAGCGTAGAGGCTAGCGGGGGCCACCTTAACACCGGGGAGCTGTTTTTT. Translated: CASSVEASGGHLNTGELFF. The variable domain in full, with the rest retrieved from reference TRBV9 and TRBJ2-2, is DSGVTQTPKHLITATGQRVTLRCSPRSGDLSVYWYQQSLDQGLQFLIQYYNGEERAKGNILERFSAQQFPDLHSELNLSSLELGDSALYFCASSVEASGGHLNTGELFFGEGSRLTVL.

The chain carries TRBV6-1 and TRBJ1-5; no reliable D call. There are 15 residues in the CDR3. The ends were cut back, 1 base at V and 1 base at J, with 8 bases in the middle. Germline CDR1 MNHNS, CDR2 SASEGT. CDR3 DNA sequence: TGTGCCAGCAGTGAAGGGAGTTTGAGCAATCAGCCCCAGCATTTT. Translation: CASSEGSLSNQPQHF.

The sample holds a few counts of this clone. The chain couples TRBV4-3 to TRBJ1-2, with TRBD1 as a possible D gene (5 bases). CDR3 length: 13 residues. Germline V gives CDR1 LGHNA, CDR2 YSLEER. Between the trimmed V and J ends, which lost 1 base and 4 bases, there was a span of 7 bases. CDR3 in amino acids: CASSQAGTYGYTF. DNA of the CDR3: TGCGCCAGCAGCCAAGCTGGGACCTATGGCTACACCTTC.

This chain connects TRBV7-8 to TRBJ2-7; D tentatively fits TRBD1 or TRBD2 (6 bases each). Germline CDR1 and CDR2: SGHVS and FQNEAQ. The CDR3 has 16 amino acids. V gave up 2 bases and J gave up 1 base, with 15 bases separating them. The CDR3 nucleotides are TGTGCCAGCAGCTTATCAGACCTAGGGGGGTCCTACGAGCAGTACTTC. Translation gives CASSLSDLGGSYEQYF.

This chain uses TRBV9 with TRBJ1-6; the D gene is possibly TRBD1 (5 bases). CDR3 length: 15 residues. Trimming cost V 3 bases and J 7 bases, with 14 bases left between them. CDR1 is SGDLS and CDR2 is YYNGEE in the germline V gene. CDR3 residues: CASSDRDSYNSPLHF. The CDR3 bases are TGTGCCAGCAGCGACAGAGACAGTTACAATTCACCCCTCCACTTT.

This chain joins TRBV10-2 and TRBJ1-2; a possible D gene is TRBD1 (6 bases). The CDR3 runs to 15 residues. Trimming took 6 bases from V and 3 from J, leaving 17 bases between them. Germline CDR1 WSHSY, CDR2 SAAADI. In nucleotides, the CDR3 is TGCGCCAGCAGGGACGTAGGGGGGCAGGACTATGGCTACACCTTC. Protein: CASRDVGGQDYGYTF.

Sample share makes this clone medium-sized. The V call is TRBV12-3 or TRBV12-4, the J call TRBJ2-7, with D uncertain. V was shortened by 6 bases and J by 3 bases, with 12 bases between the two germline ends. This CDR3 has 13 amino acids. CDR3 region: CASSLTRVYEQYF. The CDR3 nucleotides read TGTGCCAGCAGCCTGACCAGAGTCTACGAGCAGTACTTC.

The J gene is TRBJ2-1, the V gene TRBV6-5, with 12 nucleotides matching TRBD2. The CDR3 has 15 amino acids. Trimming at V came to 8 bases and at J to 4 bases, leaving 6 bases not matched to a gene. The germline V gene encodes CDR1 MNHEY and CDR2 SVGAGI. The chain's CDR3 is CASRLTSGGYNEQFF. The CDR3 bases are TGTGCCAGCCGCTTGACTAGCGGGGGTTACAATGAGCAGTTCTTC.

The rearrangement joins TRBV7-9 to TRBJ2-7, with a weak D call TRBD2 (6 bases). The CDR3 covers 11 residues. The germline CDR1 and CDR2 sequences are SEHNR and FQNEAQ (reference sequence). The V gene lost 5 bases and the J gene lost 7 bases, with 9 bases spanning the gap. Written as DNA, the CDR3 is TGTGCCAGCAGCCTAGGGAGGGAGCAGTACTTC. Its protein product is CASSLGREQYF.

V is TRBV19 and J is TRBJ2-1; TRBD1 matches at 9 bases. Germline V CDR1 and CDR2: LNHDA, SQIVND (reference sequence). The V segment lost 9 bases and the J segment 4 bases; nucleotides outside the gene matches: 7. The CDR3 consists of 14 residues. CDR3 protein: CASEPGQGYNEQFF. The CDR3 region has the DNA TGTGCCAGCGAGCCGGGACAGGGTTACAATGAGCAGTTCTTC.

The rearrangement uses TRBV11-2 and TRBJ2-5; 7 nucleotides align to TRBD1. The germline gives CDR1 SGHAT, CDR2 FQNNGV. The CDR3 sequence is 14 residues long. The ends lost 1 base at V and 5 bases at J; junction bases unmatched: 4. DNA for the CDR3: TGTGCCAGCAGCTTAGGAGTCAGGGGGGAGACCCAGTACTTC. It yields the protein CASSLGVRGETQYF.

The chain couples TRBV12-3 or TRBV12-4 to TRBJ1-1; D gene unclear. This CDR3 spans 13 amino acids. Trimming took off 3 bases at V and 0 bases at J, with 5 bases between the two ends. The CDR3 bases are TGTGCCAGCAGTTTCCAAGTGAACACTGAAGCTTTCTTT. This translates into CASSFQVNTEAFF.

This clone appeared a single time. J is TRBJ2-1 and V is TRBV4-3; 11 bases match TRBD2. The CDR3 has 14 residues. The trim removed 8 bases at V and 4 bases at J, leaving 4 bases unmatched. Germline V gives CDR1 LGHNA, CDR2 YSLEER. The CDR3 DNA reads TGCGCCAGCGGGCCTAGCGGGGGGTACAATGAGCAGTTCTTC. Translating it yields CASGPSGGYNEQFF.

This chain links TRBV5-1 with TRBJ1-2, with D maybe TRBD1 (5 bases). CDR3 length: 14 amino acids. Germline assignment: CDR1 SGHRS and CDR2 YFSETQ. The V end lost 4 bases, the J end lost 4 bases, and 14 bases lay between the germline ends. In DNA, the CDR3 is TGCGCCAGCAGCGGGACCGGGACTTTCTATGGCTACACCTTC. Encoded protein: CASSGTGTFYGYTF.

This clone was observed a handful of times. This chain connects TRBV6-1 to TRBJ2-5; TRBD1 matches 8 bases. CDR1 is MNHNS, CDR2 SASEGT, per germline. The V gene end was trimmed by 2 bases and the J gene end by 4 bases; junction bases not matched to a gene: 9. CDR3 length equals 16 residues. The CDR3 nucleotides read TGTGCCAGCAGTGAAAGTTTGGGACAGGCAGGAGAGACCCAGTACTTC. Its protein product is CASSESLGQAGETQYF.

This chain joins TRBV3-1 (or the pseudogene TRBV3-2) and TRBJ1-2; weak D call: TRBD1 (5 bases). The CDR3 totals 16 residues. Germline V gene data show CDR1 as LGHDT and CDR2 as YNNKEL (reference sequence). The V and J ends lost 11 bases and 0 bases respectively, with 22 bases between them. This CDR3 reads CADIPTEGEPNYGYTF. The CDR3 nucleotides are TGTGCCGACATACCGACGGAAGGGGAGCCTAACTATGGCTACACCTTC.

The chain uses TRBV15 and TRBJ1-4; D gene uncertain. The ends were cut back, 2 bases at V and 8 bases at J, with 12 bases in the middle. Germline V gene sequence: CDR1 LNHNV, CDR2 YYDKDF (reference sequence). The CDR3 has 14 amino acids. Here the CDR3 DNA reads TGTGCCACCAGCAGACCCGGACGGACGGAAAAACTGTTTTTT. Translating gives CATSRPGRTEKLFF.

This chain links TRBV9 with TRBJ2-1, with 8 bases that match TRBD2. The germline gives CDR1 SGDLS, CDR2 YYNGEE. The V segment lost 0 bases and the J segment 0 bases; nucleotides outside the gene matches: 11. The CDR3 is 19 residues long. CDR3: CASSVGGGHGGSSYNEQFF. The CDR3 bases are TGTGCCAGCAGCGTAGGCGGGGGGCACGGTGGGAGCTCCTACAATGAGCAGTTCTTC.

This rearrangement joins TRBV6-1 to TRBJ1-5; unclear D gene. This CDR3 comprises 15 residues. Germline CDR1 reads MNHNS; CDR2 reads SASEGT. Trimming pared 2 bases from V and 0 bases from J, leaving 8 bases between. The DNA of the CDR3 is TGTGCCAGCAGTGAATCGGGGAGTAGCAATCAGCCCCAGCATTTT. It codes for CASSESGSSNQPQHF.

The chain carries TRBV6-5 and TRBJ2-7; no clear D. CDR3 size: 16 residues. Trimming removed 0 bases at V and 4 bases at J, with 16 bases between. Germline V gives CDR1 MNHEY, CDR2 SVGAGI. DNA of the CDR3: TGTGCCAGCAGTTACTCAAGGGTAGCTCCCCGGTACGAGCAGTACTTC. It is translated as CASSYSRVAPRYEQYF.

The V and J genes are TRBV12-3 or TRBV12-4 and TRBJ2-2, with D uncertain. The CDR3 spans 12 residues. Trimming stripped 2 bases from V and 6 bases from J, with 4 bases between. CDR3 loop: CASSLSAGELFF. As DNA, the CDR3 is TGTGCCAGCAGTTTATCTGCCGGGGAGCTGTTTTTT.

The chain employs TRBV20-1 and TRBJ1-4, with TRBD1 as a possible D gene (6 bases). This CDR3 comprises 11 residues. Germline V gene sequence: CDR1 DFQATT, CDR2 SNEGSKA (reference sequence). Trimming shortened V by 6 bases and J by 13 bases, and 15 bases separated the two germline ends. Here the CDR3 DNA reads TGCAGTGCCAGGGGCGTGAATGGACTGTTTTTT. The encoded protein is CSARGVNGLFF.